This record covers a single T cell receptor (beta chain). Its target is unknown. Expressed TCRB transcripts were sequenced because the entire RNA isolate underwent reverse transcription. Sequenced by immunoSEQ multiplex PCR; TCRdb stores in-frame clones only, minus some. The table shows a few hundred thousand clones, with roughly 13% occurring only once. This record comes from a study of beta chain features in type 1 diabetes. Whole-study results and caveats: TCRB CDR3s were moderately but significantly shorter in Type 1 diabetes patients in all four CD4+ subsets.

Trimming removed 3 bases from V and 7 bases from J; junction bases left unmatched: 4. The CDR3 is made up of 13 amino acids. CDR1 is GTSNPN and CDR2 is SVGIG in the germline V gene (reference sequence). The sequenced sample was naive CD4+ T cells from blood. The J gene is TRBJ2-3, the V gene TRBV30; TRBD1 matches at 10 bases. The receptor was derived from a young woman with type 1 diabetes. This CDR3 reads CAWSEDRGNTQYF. The CDR3 coding sequence is TGTGCCTGGAGCGAGGACAGGGGGAATACGCAGTATTTT.